The 12 T cell receptor beta chains below come from one sample, sequenced in a study of T cells in Graves' hyperthyroidism and ophthalmopathy. Template material for amplifying TCR beta CDR3 regions consisted of RNA transcripts. With the HTBI primer set, the TCR CDR3 went through a first round of RT-PCR. TCRdb passed the multiplex PCR reads through MiXCR, listing each CDR3 protein once. The sample holds some 700,000 distinct CDR3 sequences, approximately 15% seen once. The sequenced sample was blood. All receptors derive from a man aged 50-59 years with Graves' hyperthyroidism.

This clonotype was observed many times. This rearrangement joins TRBV12-3 or TRBV12-4 to TRBJ2-4; D not resolved. The V gene lost 5 bases and the J gene lost 0 bases, with 8 bases spanning the gap. The CDR3 has 14 amino acids. The CDR3: CASSPDLAKNIQYF. Here the CDR3 DNA reads TGTGCCAGCAGTCCCGACTTAGCCAAAAACATTCAGTACTTC.

This clonotype was observed many times. The chain links TRBV20-1 to TRBJ2-3; TRBD1 might be the D (5 bases). The CDR3 sequence is 14 residues long. Germline V gene lookup returns CDR1 DFQATT and CDR2 SNEGSKA (reference sequence). V lost 3 bases, J lost 3 bases, and 13 bases lay in between. The CDR3 region has the DNA TGCAGTGCTAGCCTAAGCAGGGTTACAGATACGCAGTATTTT. Translated, it gives CSASLSRVTDTQYF.

Ten or more counts support this clonotype. The J gene is TRBJ2-7, the V gene TRBV27, with D perhaps TRBD1 (5 bases). Trimming took off 2 bases at V and 4 bases at J, with 15 bases between the two ends. Germline V gene data show CDR1 as MNHEY and CDR2 as SMNVEV (reference sequence). This CDR3 contains 15 residues. The CDR3 loop reads CASSLGDGAIYEQYF. The CDR3 coding sequence is TGTGCCAGCAGTTTAGGCGATGGGGCGATATACGAGCAGTACTTC.

This clonotype has a count of ten or more. This sequence joins TRBV5-1 and TRBJ1-1; D unresolved. This CDR3 comprises 13 residues. V was cut by 4 bases and J by 3 bases, with 10 bases left in between. CDR1 and CDR2 from the germline V gene are SGHRS and YFSETQ. Here the CDR3 reads CASSLQTHTEAFF. The CDR3 nucleotides are TGCGCCAGCAGCCTACAGACCCACACTGAAGCTTTCTTT.

This clonotype appeared many times. This chain links TRBV11-2 with TRBJ2-3, with no clear D. Per the germline V gene, CDR1 is SGHAT and CDR2 is FQNNGV. V was cut by 3 bases and J by 7 bases, with 5 bases left in between. The CDR3 is 11 amino acids. The CDR3 DNA reads as TGTGCCAGCAGCTTTACCAATACGCAGTATTTT. This codes for CASSFTNTQYF.

This clonotype was seen more than once but under ten times. This chain links TRBV27 with TRBJ2-7, with 8 nucleotides matching TRBD2. Germline V gives CDR1 MNHEY, CDR2 SMNVEV (reference sequence). The CDR3 runs to 15 residues. With 5 bases clipped from V and 0 bases from J, the junction kept 6 bases outside the gene matches. Here the CDR3 reads CASSTSGYSSYEQYF. DNA for the CDR3: TGTGCCAGCAGTACTAGCGGTTACAGCTCCTACGAGCAGTACTTC.

The sample holds a few counts of this clonotype. The rearrangement uses TRBV19 and TRBJ2-5; a possible D gene is TRBD1 (6 bases). The CDR3 extends over 13 amino acids. Trimming stripped 10 bases from V and 5 bases from J, with 17 bases between. Germline-derived CDR1 and CDR2 are LNHDA and SQIVND (reference sequence). CDR3 amino acids: CATPEQGSETQYF. The CDR3 coding sequence is TGTGCCACCCCGGAGCAGGGGTCGGAGACCCAGTACTTC.

CDR3 DNA sequence: TGTGCCACCAGTGACTCTGACAGGATGGGCACAGATACGCAGTATTTT. Protein: CATSDSDRMGTDTQYF. V is TRBV24-1 and J is TRBJ2-3, with D perhaps matching TRBD1 (6 bases). The CDR3 has 16 residues. The germline CDR1 and CDR2 sequences are KGHDR and SFDVKD. V lost 4 bases and J 1 base, leaving 14 bases between the germline ends.

This clonotype was recorded many times. This chain connects TRBV2 to TRBJ1-2; 9 bases align to TRBD1. Trimming took 1 base from V and 8 from J; bases not matched to a gene: 8. This CDR3 contains 15 residues. The germline V gene encodes CDR1 SNHLY and CDR2 FYNNEI. This CDR3 is CASSEDLWDRDGYTF. CDR3 in DNA: TGTGCCAGCAGTGAAGATTTGTGGGACAGGGACGGCTACACCTTC.

This clonotype was found a few times. V is TRBV5-1 and J is TRBJ1-6, with unresolved D. Per germline, CDR1 SGHRS and CDR2 YFSETQ. Trimming pared 4 bases from V and 0 bases from J, leaving 11 bases between. The length of the CDR3 is 16 residues. The CDR3 region is CASSLDTSSYNSPLHF. As DNA, the CDR3 is TGCGCCAGCAGCCTCGACACCAGCTCCTATAATTCACCCCTCCACTTT.

This clonotype has a count of ten or more. The V gene is TRBV19, the J gene TRBJ1-5, with D possibly being TRBD1 (5 bases). The CDR3 is 15 residues long. Germline loops: CDR1 LNHDA, CDR2 SQIVND (reference sequence). Trimming shortened V by 1 base and J by 2 bases, and 9 bases separated the two germline ends. The CDR3 bases are TGTGCCAGTAGTATAGGCGGGACGGGCAATCAGCCCCAGCATTTT. It translates to CASSIGGTGNQPQHF.

The V and J genes are TRBV7-9 and TRBJ1-1, with 7 bases aligning to TRBD1. The germline V gene encodes CDR1 SEHNR and CDR2 FQNEAQ (reference sequence). Germline trimming cut 5 bases from V and 5 bases from J; bases unmatched to any gene: 8. The CDR3 sequence is 14 residues long. The CDR3, as DNA: TGTGCCAGCAGCCGTCGACAGGGAGAGACTGAAGCTTTCTTT. This encodes CASSRRQGETEAFF. Variable domain in full (rest from reference TRBV7-9 and TRBJ1-1): DTGVSQNPRHKITKRGQNVTFRCDPISEHNRLYWYRQTLGQGPEFLTYFQNEAQLEKSRLLSDRFSAERPKGSFSTLEIQRTEQGDSAMYLCASSRRQGETEAFFGQGTRLTVV.